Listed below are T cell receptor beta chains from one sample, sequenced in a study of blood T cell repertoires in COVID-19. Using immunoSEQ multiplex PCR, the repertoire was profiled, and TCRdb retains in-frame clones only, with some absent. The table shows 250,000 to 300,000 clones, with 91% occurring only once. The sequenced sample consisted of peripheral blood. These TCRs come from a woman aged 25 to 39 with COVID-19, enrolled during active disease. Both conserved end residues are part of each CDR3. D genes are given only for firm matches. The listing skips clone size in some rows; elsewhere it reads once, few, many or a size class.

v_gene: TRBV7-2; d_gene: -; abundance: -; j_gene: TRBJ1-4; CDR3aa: CASSLGTSGNEKLFF; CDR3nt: TGTGCCAGCAGCTTAGGGACCTCAGGGAACGAAAAACTGTTTTTT
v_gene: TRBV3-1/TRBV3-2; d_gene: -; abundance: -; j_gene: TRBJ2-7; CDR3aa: CASSLAGQSYEQYF; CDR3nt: TGTGCCAGCAGCCTGGCGGGTCAATCCTACGAGCAGTACTTC
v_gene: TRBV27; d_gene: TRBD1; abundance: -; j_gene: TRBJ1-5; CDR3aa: CASSSGQGSYSNQPQHF; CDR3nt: TGTGCCAGCAGTTCGGGACAGGGATCCTATAGCAATCAGCCCCAGCATTTT
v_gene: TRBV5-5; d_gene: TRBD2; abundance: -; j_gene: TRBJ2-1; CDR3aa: CASSPGSGAYNEQFF; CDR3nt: TGTGCCAGCAGCCCCGGGAGCGGGGCCTACAATGAGCAGTTCTTC
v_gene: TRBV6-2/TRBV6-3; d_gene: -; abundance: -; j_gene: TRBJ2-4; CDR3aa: CASSYSTPGRNIQYF; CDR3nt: TGTGCCAGCAGTTACTCTACTCCGGGGAGGAACATTCAGTACTTC
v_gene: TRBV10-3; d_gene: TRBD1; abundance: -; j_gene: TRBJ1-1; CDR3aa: CAISEWETGDTEAFF; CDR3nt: TGTGCCATCAGTGAGTGGGAGACAGGGGACACTGAAGCTTTCTTT
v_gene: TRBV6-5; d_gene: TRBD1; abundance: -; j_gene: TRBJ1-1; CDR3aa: CASSLRTGISPEAFF; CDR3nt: TGTGCCAGCAGTCTTCGGACAGGTATAAGCCCTGAAGCTTTCTTT
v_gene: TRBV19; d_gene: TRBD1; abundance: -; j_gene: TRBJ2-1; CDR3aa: CASSITGTGDEQFF; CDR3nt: TGTGCCAGTAGTATAACCGGGACAGGGGATGAGCAGTTCTTC
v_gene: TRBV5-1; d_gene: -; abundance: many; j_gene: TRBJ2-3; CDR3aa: CASSLDPGVPTDTQYF; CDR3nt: TGCGCCAGCAGCTTGGATCCGGGGGTCCCCACAGATACGCAGTATTTT
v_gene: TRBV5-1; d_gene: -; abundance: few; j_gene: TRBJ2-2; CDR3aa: CASSLDTGNTGELFF; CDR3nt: TGCGCCAGCAGCTTGGATACAGGGAACACCGGGGAGCTGTTTTTT
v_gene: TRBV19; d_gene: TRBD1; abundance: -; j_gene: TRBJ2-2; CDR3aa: CASSLRQGNTGELFF; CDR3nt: TGTGCCAGTAGTCTACGACAGGGGAACACCGGGGAGCTGTTTTTT
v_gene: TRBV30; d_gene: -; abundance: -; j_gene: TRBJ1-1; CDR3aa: CAWSSGQFYTEAFF; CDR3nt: TGTGCCTGGAGTTCTGGACAGTTTTACACTGAAGCTTTCTTT
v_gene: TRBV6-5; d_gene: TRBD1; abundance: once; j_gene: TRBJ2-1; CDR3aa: CASSYSRGGEVNEQFF; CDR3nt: TGTGCCAGCAGTTACTCACGAGGGGGCGAGGTCAATGAGCAGTTCTTC
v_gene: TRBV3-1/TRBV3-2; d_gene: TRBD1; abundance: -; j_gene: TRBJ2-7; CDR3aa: CASRKGQNYEQYF; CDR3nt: TGTGCCAGCAGGAAGGGACAGAACTACGAGCAGTACTTC
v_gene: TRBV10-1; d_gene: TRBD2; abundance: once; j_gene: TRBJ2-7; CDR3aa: CASSRGGSYEQYF; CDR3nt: TGCGCCAGCAGCCGCGGGGGGTCCTACGAGCAGTACTTC
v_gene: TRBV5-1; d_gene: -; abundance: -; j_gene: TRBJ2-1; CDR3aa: CASSLGQGPYNEQFF; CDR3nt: TGCGCCAGCAGCTTAGGGCAGGGCCCCTACAATGAGCAGTTCTTC
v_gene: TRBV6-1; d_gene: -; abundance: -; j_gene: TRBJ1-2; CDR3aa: CASSEGGAGLGYTF; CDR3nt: TGTGCCAGCAGTGAAGGTGGGGCAGGGTTGGGCTACACCTTC
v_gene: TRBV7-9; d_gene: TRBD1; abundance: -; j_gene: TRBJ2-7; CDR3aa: CASSQGQGAHEQYF; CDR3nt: TGTGCCAGCAGCCAGGGACAGGGGGCTCACGAGCAGTACTTC
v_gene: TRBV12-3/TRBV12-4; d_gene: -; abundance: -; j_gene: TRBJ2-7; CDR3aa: CASSLTGSEQYF; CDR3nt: TGTGCCAGCAGTCTTACAGGGAGCGAGCAGTACTTC
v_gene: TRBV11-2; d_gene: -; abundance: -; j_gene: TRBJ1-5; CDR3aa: CASSLGQVSQPQHF; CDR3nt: TGTGCCAGCAGCCTAGGACAAGTAAGTCAGCCCCAGCATTTT
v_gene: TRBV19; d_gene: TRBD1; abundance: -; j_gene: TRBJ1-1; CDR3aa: CASSLTGVGTEAFF; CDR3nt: TGTGCCAGTAGTTTGACAGGGGTAGGCACTGAAGCTTTCTTT
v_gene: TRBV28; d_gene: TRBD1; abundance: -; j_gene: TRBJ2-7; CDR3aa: CASSFSTGHDYEQYF; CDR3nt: TGTGCCAGCAGTTTTTCGACAGGGCATGACTACGAGCAGTACTTC
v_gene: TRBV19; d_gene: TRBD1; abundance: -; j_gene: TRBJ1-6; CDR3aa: CASSPTGQGIPLHF; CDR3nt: TGTGCCAGTAGCCCAACGGGACAGGGGATCCCCCTCCACTTT
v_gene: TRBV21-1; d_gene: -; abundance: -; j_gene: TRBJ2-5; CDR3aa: CASSKPDRAPQETQYF; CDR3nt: TGTGCCAGCAGCAAACCGGACAGGGCTCCTCAAGAGACCCAGTACTTC
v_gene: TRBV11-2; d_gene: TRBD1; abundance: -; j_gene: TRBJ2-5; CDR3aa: CASSSAGTGYQETQYF; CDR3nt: TGTGCCAGCAGCTCCGCCGGGACAGGGTACCAAGAGACCCAGTACTTC
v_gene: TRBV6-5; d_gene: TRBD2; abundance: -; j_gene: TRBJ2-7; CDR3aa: CASSYRRGLSYEQYF; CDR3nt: TGTGCCAGCAGTTATCGGCGGGGACTATCCTACGAGCAGTACTTC
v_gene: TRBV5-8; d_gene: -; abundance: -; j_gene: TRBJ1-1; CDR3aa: CASSLAGDTEAFF; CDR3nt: TGTGCCAGCAGCTTGGCAGGGGACACTGAAGCTTTCTTT
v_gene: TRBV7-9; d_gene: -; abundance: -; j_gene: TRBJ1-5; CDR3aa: CASSLPDQPQHF; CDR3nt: TGTGCCAGCAGCTTGCCGGATCAGCCCCAGCATTTT
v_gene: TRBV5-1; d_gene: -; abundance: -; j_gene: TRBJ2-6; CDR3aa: CASSLATGTGSGANVLTF; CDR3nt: TGCGCCAGCAGCTTGGCCACCGGAACAGGGAGTGGGGCCAACGTCCTGACTTTC
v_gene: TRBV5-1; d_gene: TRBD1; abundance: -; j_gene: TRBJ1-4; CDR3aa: CASRFLGQINEKLFF; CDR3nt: TGCGCCAGCAGATTCCTGGGACAGATTAATGAAAAACTGTTTTTT
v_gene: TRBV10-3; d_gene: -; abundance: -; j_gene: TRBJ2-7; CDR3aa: CATRTATYEQYF; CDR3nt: TGTGCCACCCGGACAGCGACCTACGAGCAGTACTTC
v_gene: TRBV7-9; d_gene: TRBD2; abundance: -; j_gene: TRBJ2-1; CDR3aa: CASSLDRTSNYYNEQFF; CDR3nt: TGTGCCAGCAGCTTAGACAGGACTAGCAACTATTACAATGAGCAGTTCTTC
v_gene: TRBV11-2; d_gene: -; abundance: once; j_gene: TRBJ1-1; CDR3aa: CASSLVLGQVNTEAFF; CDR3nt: TGTGCCAGCAGCTTAGTTCTGGGGCAGGTGAACACTGAAGCTTTCTTT
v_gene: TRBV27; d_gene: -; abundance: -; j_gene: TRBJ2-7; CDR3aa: CASSYRSGYEQYF; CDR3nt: TGTGCCAGCAGCTATAGGTCGGGCTACGAGCAGTACTTC
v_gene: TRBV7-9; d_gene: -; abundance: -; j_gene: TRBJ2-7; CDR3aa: CASSTQGHEQYF; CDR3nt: TGTGCCAGCAGTACACAGGGCCACGAGCAGTACTTC
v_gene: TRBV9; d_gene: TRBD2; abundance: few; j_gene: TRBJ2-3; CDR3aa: CASSVGVAGVDTQYF; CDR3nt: TGTGCCAGCAGCGTAGGAGTAGCGGGAGTGGATACGCAGTATTTT
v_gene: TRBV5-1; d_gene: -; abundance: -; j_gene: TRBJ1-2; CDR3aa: CASSLGQSINYGYTF; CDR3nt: TGCGCCAGCAGCTTGGGACAGTCTATAAACTATGGCTACACCTTC
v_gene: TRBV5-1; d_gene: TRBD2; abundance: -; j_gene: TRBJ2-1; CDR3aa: CASSLSFTSDLYNEQFF; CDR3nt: TGCGCCAGCAGCTTGAGCTTTACTAGCGATCTCTACAATGAGCAGTTCTTC
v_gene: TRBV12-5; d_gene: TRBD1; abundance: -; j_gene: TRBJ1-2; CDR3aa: CASGLIGTANYGYTF; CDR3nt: TGTGCTAGTGGTTTGATCGGGACAGCCAACTATGGCTACACCTTC
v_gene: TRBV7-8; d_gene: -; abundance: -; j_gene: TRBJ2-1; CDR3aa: CASSSGSSYNEQFF; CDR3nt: TGTGCCAGCTCAAGCGGTAGCTCCTACAATGAGCAGTTCTTC
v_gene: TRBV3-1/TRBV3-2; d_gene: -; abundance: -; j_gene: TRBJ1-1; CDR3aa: CASSPGWLGTEAFF; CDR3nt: TGTGCCAGCAGCCCAGGGTGGCTCGGCACTGAAGCTTTCTTT
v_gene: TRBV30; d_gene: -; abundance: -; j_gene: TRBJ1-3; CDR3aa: CAWTRSSPGNTIYF; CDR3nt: TGTGCCTGGACGAGGTCGAGTCCTGGAAACACCATATATTTT
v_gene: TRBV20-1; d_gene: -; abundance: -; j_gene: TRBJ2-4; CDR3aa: CSASTDSPNIQYF; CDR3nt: TGCAGTGCTAGTACCGACTCCCCAAACATTCAGTACTTC
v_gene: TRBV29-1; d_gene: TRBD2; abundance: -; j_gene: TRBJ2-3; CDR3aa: CSVSSGRAPDTQYF; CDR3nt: TGCAGCGTGTCCAGCGGGAGGGCCCCGGATACGCAGTATTTT
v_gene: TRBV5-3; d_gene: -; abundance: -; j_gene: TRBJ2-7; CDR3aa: CARSPGTESSYEQYF; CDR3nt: TGTGCCAGAAGCCCCGGGACTGAGAGCTCCTACGAGCAGTACTTC
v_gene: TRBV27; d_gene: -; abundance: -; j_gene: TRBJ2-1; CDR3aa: CASSLWPERMDNEQFF; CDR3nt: TGTGCCAGCAGTTTATGGCCAGAAAGAATGGACAATGAGCAGTTCTTC
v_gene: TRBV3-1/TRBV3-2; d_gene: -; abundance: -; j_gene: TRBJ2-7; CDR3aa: CASSQDALTTVEQYF; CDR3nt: TGTGCCAGCAGCCAAGATGCCCTTACGACAGTGGAGCAGTACTTC
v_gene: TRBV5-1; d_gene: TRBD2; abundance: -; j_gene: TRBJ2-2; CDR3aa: CASSWKPSGRDTGELFF; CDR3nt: TGCGCCAGCAGCTGGAAACCAAGCGGGAGGGACACCGGGGAGCTGTTTTTT
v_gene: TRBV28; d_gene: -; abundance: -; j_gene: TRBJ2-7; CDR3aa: CASSPPSVEQYF; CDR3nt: TGTGCCAGCAGTCCCCCGTCTGTCGAGCAGTACTTC